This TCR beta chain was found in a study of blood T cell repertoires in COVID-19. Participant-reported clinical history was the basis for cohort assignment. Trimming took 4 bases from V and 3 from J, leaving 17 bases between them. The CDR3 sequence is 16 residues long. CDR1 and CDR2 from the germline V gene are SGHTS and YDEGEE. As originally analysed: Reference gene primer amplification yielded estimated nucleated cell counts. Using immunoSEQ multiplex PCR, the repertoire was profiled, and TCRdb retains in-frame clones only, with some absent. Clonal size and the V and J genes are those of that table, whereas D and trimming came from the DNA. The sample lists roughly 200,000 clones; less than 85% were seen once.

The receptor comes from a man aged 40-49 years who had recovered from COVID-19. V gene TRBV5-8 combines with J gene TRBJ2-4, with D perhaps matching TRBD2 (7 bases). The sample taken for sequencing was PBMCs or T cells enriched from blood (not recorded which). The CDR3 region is CASSPVGGQDKNIQYF. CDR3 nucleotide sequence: TGTGCCAGCAGCCCCGTGGGGGGGCAGGACAAAAACATTCAGTACTTC. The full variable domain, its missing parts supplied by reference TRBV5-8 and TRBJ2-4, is EAGVTQSPTHLIKTRGQQATLRCSPISGHTSVYWYQQALGLGLQFLLWYDEGEERNRGNFPPRFSGRQFPNYSSELNVNALELEDSALYLCASSPVGGQDKNIQYFGAGTRLSVL.